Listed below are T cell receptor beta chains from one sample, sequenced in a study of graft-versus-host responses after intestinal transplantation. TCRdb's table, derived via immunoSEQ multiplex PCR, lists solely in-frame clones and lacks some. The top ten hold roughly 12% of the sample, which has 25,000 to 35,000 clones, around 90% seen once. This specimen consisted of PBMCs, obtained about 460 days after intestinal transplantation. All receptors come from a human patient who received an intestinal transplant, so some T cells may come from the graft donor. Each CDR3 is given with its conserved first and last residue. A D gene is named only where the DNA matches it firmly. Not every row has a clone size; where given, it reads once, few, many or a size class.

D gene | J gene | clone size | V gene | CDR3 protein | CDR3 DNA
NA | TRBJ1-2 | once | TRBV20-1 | CSDRDNYGYTF | TGCAGTGACCGGGACAACTATGGCTACACCTTC
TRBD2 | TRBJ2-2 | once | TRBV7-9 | CASSLASSGTTGELFF | TGTGCCAGCAGCTTAGCTTCTAGCGGAACCACCGGGGAGCTGTTTTTT
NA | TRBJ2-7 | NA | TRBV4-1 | CASSQDWSSAYSYEQYF | TGCGCCAGCAGCCAAGATTGGTCTAGCGCCTATTCCTACGAGCAGTACTTC
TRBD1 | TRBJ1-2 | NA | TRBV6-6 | CASSKQGALGSYTF | TGTGCCAGCAGTAAACAGGGGGCCCTTGGAAGCTACACCTTC
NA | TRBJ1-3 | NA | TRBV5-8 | CASSSRTASGNTIYF | TGTGCCAGCAGCTCCCGGACAGCCTCTGGAAACACCATATATTTT
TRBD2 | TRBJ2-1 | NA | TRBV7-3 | CASSLYGGSSYNEQFF | TGTGCCAGCAGCTTATACGGCGGGAGTTCCTACAATGAGCAGTTCTTC
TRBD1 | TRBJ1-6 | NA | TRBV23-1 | CASSRGKGGDRDYSPLHF | TGCGCCAGCAGTCGGGGAAAAGGGGGGGACAGGGATTATTCACCCCTCCACTTT
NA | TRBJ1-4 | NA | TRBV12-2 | CASRLAPDRSYSNEKLFF | TGTGCAAGTCGCTTAGCTCCGGACAGGTCTTATTCTAATGAAAAACTGTTTTTT
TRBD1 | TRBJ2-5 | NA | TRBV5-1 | CASSYRQGETQYF | TGCGCCAGCAGCTACCGACAGGGGGAGACCCAGTACTTC
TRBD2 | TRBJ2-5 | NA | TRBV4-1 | CASRQVRGRWETQYF | TGCGCCAGCAGGCAGGTCCGCGGGAGGTGGGAGACCCAGTACTTC
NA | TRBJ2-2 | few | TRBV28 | CASRSSTGELFF | TGTGCCAGCAGATCAAGCACCGGGGAGCTGTTTTTT
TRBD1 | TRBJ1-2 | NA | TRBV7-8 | CASSLVVRGVGGYTF | TGTGCCAGCAGCTTGGTTGTCAGGGGGGTCGGCGGCTACACCTTC
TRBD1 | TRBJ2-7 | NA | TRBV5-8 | CASRKGADYEQYF | TGTGCCAGCAGAAAGGGGGCAGACTACGAGCAGTACTTC
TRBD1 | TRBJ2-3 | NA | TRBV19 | CASSPTGADTQYF | TGTGCCAGTAGTCCCACAGGGGCAGATACGCAGTATTTT
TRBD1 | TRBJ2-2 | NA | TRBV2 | CATRGSDRAGGELFF | TGTGCCACCCGCGGGTCAGACAGGGCGGGCGGGGAGCTGTTTTTT
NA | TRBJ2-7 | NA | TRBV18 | CASSPVSGLGTYEQYF | TGTGCCAGCTCACCAGTTTCGGGTTTAGGGACCTACGAGCAGTACTTC
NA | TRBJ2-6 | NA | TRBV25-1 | CASSPGGGANVLTF | TGTGCCAGCAGTCCCGGGGGTGGGGCCAACGTCCTGACTTTC
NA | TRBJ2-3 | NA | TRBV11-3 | CASSPPWGGPDTQYF | TGTGCCAGCAGCCCCCCCTGGGGGGGCCCAGATACGCAGTATTTT
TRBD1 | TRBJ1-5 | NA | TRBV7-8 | CASSPGTGLQPQHF | TGTGCCAGCAGCCCCGGGACAGGTTTACAGCCCCAGCATTTT
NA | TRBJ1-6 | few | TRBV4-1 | CASRGSSYNSPLHF | TGCGCCAGCAGGGGGAGCTCCTATAATTCACCCCTCCACTTT
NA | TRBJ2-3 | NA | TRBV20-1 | CSAGLTDTQYF | TGCAGTGCTGGACTCACAGATACGCAGTATTTT
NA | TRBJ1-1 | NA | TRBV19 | CASSIRTNTEAFF | TGTGCCAGTAGTATAAGGACCAACACTGAAGCTTTCTTT
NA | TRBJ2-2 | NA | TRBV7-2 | CASSYDLGSPTGELFF | TGTGCCAGCAGCTACGATCTAGGGAGTCCAACCGGGGAGCTGTTTTTT
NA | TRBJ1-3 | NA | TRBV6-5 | CASSYQGGNTIYF | TGTGCCAGCAGTTATCAGGGTGGAAACACCATATATTTT
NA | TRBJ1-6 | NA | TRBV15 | CATSRDRGEAPLHF | TGTGCCACCAGCAGAGATCGGGGGGAGGCACCCCTCCACTTT
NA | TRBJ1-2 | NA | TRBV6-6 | CASSPQIWQGNYGYTF | TGTGCCAGCAGTCCCCAGATTTGGCAGGGGAACTATGGCTACACCTTC
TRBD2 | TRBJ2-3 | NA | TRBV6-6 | CASTRGGSTDTQYF | TGTGCCAGCACCCGGGGGGGTAGCACAGATACGCAGTATTTT